This T cell receptor beta chain was sequenced during a study of blood T cell repertoires in COVID-19 (dated by TCRdb to the early 2020s). Describing the broader study: Samples from collaborators originated in the United States, Italy and Spain and spanned both the acute and convalescent phases of COVID-19. Subjects who had been exposed to COVID-19, were actively infected with it, or had recovered from it provided the deeply sampled blood TCRbeta repertoires that made up the dataset. The repertoires were released in a freely available public database intended as a resource for research on the immune response to SARS-CoV-2. A de-identified subject ID, COVID-19 status, age in years and sex were almost always included in the sample metadata. Samples came from the ongoing ImmuneRACE study (first 160 participants) plus 1,254 subjects from 6 global collaborators. The material from the prospective study consisted of cDNA or gDNA derived from T cells, B-cell-depleted T cells, or PBMCs. HLA class I and class II types, where available, came from metadata supplied by the sample provider rather than from assay-based typing.

Participants in the prospective study were enrolled through a virtual design, were aged roughly 18 to 100 years, and lived in roughly 25 United States geographic areas. In the prospective study, participants were assigned to cohorts based on the clinical history participants reported in a screening survey and a study questionnaire. For ImmuneRACE Cohort 3, a participant was defined as recovered based on two consecutive negative NP/OP PCR tests, clearance by a healthcare professional, or resolution of symptoms. Each participant in the prospective study had whole blood, serum and a nasopharyngeal or oropharyngeal swab collected by mobile phlebotomists. Over an approximately 2-month period, participants in the prospective study had the option of providing additional blood draws and questionnaires. Blood samples from the prospective study were shipped frozen or at room temperature prior to DNA extraction.

CDR1 and CDR2 are drawn from the germline V gene: MDHEN, SYDVKM. Including cysteine and phenylalanine, the CDR3 has 13 amino acids. The entry retains the CDR3 DNA only, 39 bases that are in frame from base 1. V drops 3 bases and J drops 0 bases, leaving 5 bases in between. Notes on this clone: Its binding antigen is unknown. No clone much larger than this one lies a single base away; base qualities are absent. Distinct nucleotide sequences in the sample also encode this CDR3.

The immunoSEQ Assay, a bias-controlled multiplex PCR, was used to amplify TCRbeta CDR3 regions from genomic DNA. The published analysis was carried out like this. The number of nucleated cells in each sample was estimated from the amplification of reference gene primers within the assay. To quantify the absolute abundance of each unique TCRbeta CDR3 rearrangement, sequence reads were collapsed and filtered. Productive Simpson clonality was computed per sample as the square root of Simpson's diversity index over productive rearrangements. Here the immuneACCESS table is served through TCRdb, limited to in-frame sequences with V and J called. Missing clones are a known gap in these copies; in checked studies unresolved V genes cover under half, and the rest lacks a known reason. V and J calls and clone size are copied from that table; D and trimming were computed from the DNA. The sample includes fewer than 350,000 clones, with 70% to 90% observed a single time. The ten most abundant clones make up around 5.8% of the sample.

Results and caveats for the whole study, not just this receptor: The quantity of clinical and demographic metadata differed by source and by participant and was supplied without curation.

This TCR came from a woman aged 40 to 55 who had recovered from COVID-19. This sequence uses TRBV28 and TRBJ1-1; the D gene cannot be resolved reliably. Sequenced material: PBMCs or T cells enriched from blood (not recorded which). At the DNA level, the sequence is TGTGCCAGCAGTTTGGGAGTGAACACTGAAGCTTTCTTT. Its translation is CASSLGVNTEAFF. With the rest looked up from the reference TRBV28 and TRBJ1-1 genes rather than sequenced, the full variable domain is DVKVTQSSRYLVKRTGEKVFLECVQDMDHENMFWYRQDPGLGLRLIYFSYDVKMKEKGDIPEGYSVSREKKERFSLILESASTNQTSMYLCASSLGVNTEAFFGQGTRLTVV.